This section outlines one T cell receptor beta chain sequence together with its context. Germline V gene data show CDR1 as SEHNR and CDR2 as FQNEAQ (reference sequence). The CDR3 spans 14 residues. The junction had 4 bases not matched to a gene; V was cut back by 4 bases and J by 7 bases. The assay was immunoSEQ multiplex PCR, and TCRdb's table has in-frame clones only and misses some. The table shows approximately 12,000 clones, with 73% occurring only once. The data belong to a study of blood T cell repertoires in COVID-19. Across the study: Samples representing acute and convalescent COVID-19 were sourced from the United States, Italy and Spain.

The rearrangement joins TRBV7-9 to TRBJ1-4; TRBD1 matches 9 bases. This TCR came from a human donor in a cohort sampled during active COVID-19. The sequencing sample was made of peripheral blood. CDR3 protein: CASSSGQGFEKLFF. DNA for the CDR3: TGTGCCAGCAGCTCGGGACAGGGCTTTGAAAAACTGTTTTTT.